A single sample is the source of the 20 T cell receptor beta chains below, sequenced in a study of T cell responses to AZD1222 COVID-19 vaccine. Produced via immunoSEQ multiplex PCR; TCRdb's table is partial and in-frame only. The profile shows tens of thousands of clones, 87% of them singletons. Here the sequenced sample was peripheral blood, taken on day 0 of AZD1222 vaccination. These receptors came from an adult in good health.

V gene TRBV7-8 combines with J gene TRBJ2-1; D remains unclear. The CDR3 extends over 13 amino acids. Germline V gives CDR1 SGHVS, CDR2 FQNEAQ. The ends were cut back, 0 bases at V and 5 bases at J, with 5 bases in the middle. The CDR3 spells CASSLALNNEQFF. DNA of the CDR3: TGTGCCAGCAGCTTAGCGCTAAACAATGAGCAGTTCTTC.

Concerning this clone itself: Additional DNA sequences in this sample encode the identical CDR3. This chain uses TRBV19 with TRBJ1-1; no clear D gene. This CDR3 has 13 amino acids. V lost 3 bases, J lost 0 bases, and 5 bases lay in between. CDR1 and CDR2 (germline): LNHDA, SQIVND (reference sequence). CDR3 protein: CASSIEVNTEAFF. For the CDR3, the DNA is TGTGCCAGTAGTATCGAGGTGAACACTGAAGCTTTCTTT.

The DNA for the CDR3 is TGTGCCAGCAGAGCCGCGACAGCTAACTATGGCTACACCTTC. This encodes CASRAATANYGYTF. The genes are TRBV28 and TRBJ1-2; D perhaps matches TRBD1 (5 bases). Germline values: CDR1 MDHEN, CDR2 SYDVKM. Trimming pared 6 bases from V and 0 bases from J, leaving 11 bases between. The CDR3 has 14 amino acids.

J is TRBJ1-1 and V is TRBV29-1; D gene uncertain. Germline V CDR1 and CDR2: SQVTM, ANQGSEA. The CDR3 covers 12 residues. With 7 bases removed from V and 7 bases from J, the gap between germline ends came to 16 bases. In DNA, the CDR3 is TGCAGCGCCATGACACCATATAGTGAAGCTTTCTTT. The encoded protein is CSAMTPYSEAFF.

This clone was recorded once. The CDR3 DNA reads TGTGCCAGCAGCTCTTCTCACAGGGGGTATGGCTACACCTTC. Amino acids: CASSSSHRGYGYTF. The chain has TRBV11-2 and TRBJ1-2; 8 bases are shared with TRBD1. This CDR3 has 14 amino acids. V was clipped by 4 bases and J by 5 bases; unmatched bases: 6. Per germline, CDR1 SGHAT and CDR2 FQNNGV. The full variable domain, with the rest looked up from reference TRBV11-2 and TRBJ1-2, is EAGVAQSPRYKIIEKRQSVAFWCNPISGHATLYWYQQILGQGPKLLIQFQNNGVVDDSQLPKDRFSAERLKGVDSTLKIQPAKLEDSAVYLCASSSSHRGYGYTFGSGTRLTVV.

The chain carries TRBV6-5 and TRBJ1-2, with 7 bases fitting TRBD1. After removal of 9 bases from V and 8 bases from J, the junction contained 12 bases not matched to a gene. The V gene's germline CDR1 is MNHEY and CDR2 SVGAGI. There are 13 residues in the CDR3. CDR3 nucleotides: TGTGCCAGTAGGAGTGACAGGGATGGCGGCTACACCTTC. This translates into CASRSDRDGGYTF.

CDR3 loop: CASSQEFSGEAFF. For the CDR3, the DNA is TGCGCCAGCAGCCAAGAGTTCAGCGGTGAAGCTTTCTTT. This chain connects TRBV4-1 to TRBJ1-1; D gene ambiguous. The CDR3 consists of 13 residues. The germline gives CDR1 MGHRA, CDR2 YSYEKL. Trimming left V 0 bases short and J 7 bases short, with 9 bases between.

This rearrangement joins TRBV30 to TRBJ2-5; D perhaps matches TRBD2 (5 bases). Trimming stripped 6 bases from V and 6 bases from J, with 14 bases between. Germline V gives CDR1 GTSNPN, CDR2 SVGIG (reference sequence). CDR3 length: 12 residues. The CDR3 loop is CACTVALQTQYF. The CDR3 DNA sequence: TGTGCCTGCACGGTAGCGTTGCAGACCCAGTACTTC.

The gene calls are TRBV7-3 and TRBJ2-1; 10 bases align to TRBD2. Looked up from germline, CDR1 is SGHTA and CDR2 is FQGTGA. With 4 bases clipped from V and 4 bases from J, the junction kept 1 base outside the gene matches. The CDR3 consists of 14 residues. Here the CDR3 DNA reads TGTGCCAGCAGCTCTAGCGGGAGATACAATGAGCAGTTCTTC. This translates into CASSSSGRYNEQFF.

The gene calls are TRBV6-5 and TRBJ1-1; 8 bases fit TRBD1. The CDR3 is made up of 15 amino acids. Germline CDR1 reads MNHEY; CDR2 reads SVGAGI. The V and J ends lost 6 bases and 4 bases, in that order; junction bases with no gene match: 10. Written as DNA, the CDR3 is TGTGCCAGCAGCTCGGCAGGGGGCTTGGGCACTGAAGCTTTCTTT. Translated, it gives CASSSAGGLGTEAFF.

This clone was counted once. The chain recombines TRBV4-1 with TRBJ1-5; D not certain. Germline assignment: CDR1 MGHRA and CDR2 YSYEKL. The CDR3 is 14 residues long. The V gene lost 4 bases and the J gene lost 6 bases, with 13 bases spanning the gap. The chain's CDR3 is CASSLYDGSQPQHF. CDR3 bases: TGCGCCAGCAGCCTATATGATGGCAGTCAGCCCCAGCATTTT.

The chain has TRBV2 and TRBJ1-5; 7 positions agree with TRBD1. V gave up 8 bases and J gave up 6 bases; unmatched junction bases: 7. This CDR3 has 13 residues. The V gene's germline CDR1 is SNHLY and CDR2 FYNNEI. The CDR3 DNA follows: TGTGCCAGCCACAGGGGTAGGGGTCAGCCCCAGCATTTT. It specifies CASHRGRGQPQHF.

The count of this clone is one. This rearrangement joins TRBV7-5 to TRBJ2-7. TRBV7-5 is an annotated pseudogene. CDR3 length equals 15 residues. The CDR3 DNA reads as TGTGCCAGAAGCTTAGCCGGTGCCCGAAGGTACGAGCAGTACTTC. Its protein is CARSLAGARRYEQYF.

This chain uses TRBV2 with TRBJ1-1; tentative D call: TRBD1 (5 bases). CDR1 is SNHLY, CDR2 FYNNEI, per germline. V lost 1 base and J lost 3, with 12 bases in between. The CDR3 is 15 amino acids. The CDR3 DNA sequence: TGTGCCAGCAGTGAAGAGGTGCGGGGGGACACTGAAGCTTTCTTT. Protein sequence: CASSEEVRGDTEAFF.

J is TRBJ2-5 and V is TRBV6-2 or TRBV6-3, with D possibly TRBD1 on 5 matching bases. V was cut by 5 bases and J by 4 bases, with 11 bases left in between. This CDR3 is 13 amino acids long. Germline CDR1 reads MNHEY; CDR2 reads SVGEGT. As DNA, the CDR3 is TGTGCCAGCAGTGGGCAGGGCCCAGAGACCCAGTACTTC. Translation gives CASSGQGPETQYF.

The chain employs TRBV21-1 and TRBJ2-1; TRBD2, the table's D call, lacks a check against the DNA. TRBV21-1 is listed as a pseudogene. The CDR3 sequence is 15 residues long. CDR3 loop: CASSNYPYRDNEQFF. The DNA of the CDR3 is TGTGCCAGCAGCAATTATCCTTACCGAGACAATGAGCAGTTCTTC.

DNA of the CDR3: TGCAGCGGCCCCGAACAGGCTGGAAACACCATATATTTT. Translated, it gives CSGPEQAGNTIYF. The chain links TRBV29-1 to TRBJ1-3; TRBD1 is a possible D gene (5 bases). V was shortened by 7 bases and J by 2 bases, with 12 bases between the two germline ends. This CDR3 is built from 13 residues. Germline assignment: CDR1 SQVTM and CDR2 ANQGSEA.

The chain recombines TRBV7-9 with TRBJ2-1; 8 nucleotides align to TRBD1. V lost 4 bases and J lost 4; bases outside the gene matches: 6. In germline, CDR1 is SEHNR, CDR2 FQNEAQ (reference sequence). The CDR3 is 15 amino acids. In DNA form, the CDR3 reads TGTGCCAGCAGCTCGTCAGGGGGCCGGTACAATGAGCAGTTCTTC. Protein sequence: CASSSSGGRYNEQFF.

This clone is categorized as medium-sized (0.01 to 0.1%). The CDR3 coding sequence is TGTGCCAGCAGCCAAGGTCCTAGCGGGTCCTACGAGCAGTACTTC. It encodes CASSQGPSGSYEQYF. J is TRBJ2-7 and V is TRBV14; 8 nucleotides match TRBD2. V shed 1 base, J shed 1 base, and the junction held 3 bases outside the gene matches. The CDR3 consists of 15 residues. Looked up from germline, CDR1 is SGHDN and CDR2 is FVKESK.

In nucleotides, the CDR3 is TGTGCCAGTAGTATAACCCCGGGCTACGAGCAGTACTTC. This codes for CASSITPGYEQYF. V is TRBV19 and J is TRBJ2-7; no reliable D call. Germline V gene lookup returns CDR1 LNHDA and CDR2 SQIVND (reference sequence). The CDR3 is 13 amino acids. V shed 2 bases and J shed 3 bases, with 8 bases lying between them. Variable domain in full (rest from reference TRBV19 and TRBJ2-7): DGGITQSPKYLFRKEGQNVTLSCEQNLNHDAMYWYRQDPGQGLRLIYYSQIVNDFQKGDIAEGYSVSREKKESFPLTVTSAQKNPTAFYLCASSITPGYEQYFGPGTRLTVT.